The rows below give T cell receptor beta chains drawn from one sample of a study of identical twins. TCRdb redid the calling of the 5' RACE reads with MiXCR, one entry per CDR3 protein. There are about 490,000 distinct CDR3 sequences in the sample; roughly 15% occur only once, and roughly 0.44% lies in the top ten. This sample was shared with a second study, whose subject was yellow fever vaccine responses in identical twins.

Source material: CD4+ T cells sorted from blood. The receptor set was obtained from a woman aged 18-29 years in good health. CDR3s include the opening cysteine and the closing phenylalanine or tryptophan. A D gene is named only where the DNA matches it firmly. Size is stated for part of the rows, as once, few or many counts, or as a class when the clone is expanded.

d_gene,v_gene,abundance,j_gene,CDR3aa,CDR3nt
.,TRBV5-4,few,TRBJ2-1,CASRISGGNEQFF,TGTGCCAGCAGAATCTCAGGAGGGAATGAGCAGTTCTTC
.,TRBV11-2,.,TRBJ1-2,CASSLAFGYTF,TGTGCCAGCAGCTTAGCCTTCGGCTACACCTTC
TRBD2,TRBV29-1,few,TRBJ2-3,CSVLAGGTTDTQYF,TGCAGCGTTCTAGCGGGAGGAACCACAGATACGCAGTATTTT
.,TRBV9,few,TRBJ2-1,CASSLPHDNEQFF,TGTGCCAGCAGCCTACCTCACGACAATGAGCAGTTCTTC
TRBD1,TRBV10-3,many,TRBJ2-3,CAIKGAFSTDTQYF,TGTGCCATCAAGGGGGCCTTTAGCACAGATACGCAGTATTTT
.,TRBV5-6,.,TRBJ2-3,CASSLWSGSSTDTQYF,TGTGCCAGCAGCTTGTGGAGCGGGTCTAGCACAGATACGCAGTATTTT
TRBD1,TRBV28,few,TRBJ2-7,CASRTGGSSYEQYF,TGTGCCAGCAGGACAGGGGGTTCGTCCTACGAGCAGTACTTC
TRBD2,TRBV29-1,many,TRBJ2-3,CSDQTSGRTPVSDTQYF,TGCAGCGACCAGACTAGCGGGAGAACCCCCGTCTCCGATACGCAGTATTTT
.,TRBV10-3,.,TRBJ1-2,CAISEGLTPSGYTF,TGTGCCATCAGTGAGGGACTCACCCCCAGTGGCTACACCTTC
.,TRBV12-3/TRBV12-4,many,TRBJ1-1,CASSLSVKVNTEAFF,TGTGCCAGCAGTTTGAGTGTGAAGGTGAACACTGAAGCTTTCTTT
.,TRBV11-2,.,TRBJ2-4,CASSLEGSGHTTAKNIQYF,TGTGCCAGCAGCTTAGAGGGTTCAGGGCACACGACAGCCAAAAACATTCAGTACTTC
.,TRBV27,.,TRBJ2-3,CASNLRETDTQYF,TGTGCCAGCAATTTAAGGGAAACAGATACGCAGTATTTT
.,TRBV6-5,.,TRBJ2-5,CASSYSWQQETQYF,TGTGCCAGCAGTTACTCGTGGCAGCAAGAGACCCAGTACTTC
TRBD2,TRBV11-2,few,TRBJ2-5,CASSPSPRGKQETQYF,TGTGCCAGCAGCCCCTCCCCGCGGGGGAAACAAGAGACCCAGTACTTC
TRBD2,TRBV6-2/TRBV6-3,.,TRBJ2-6,CASSWGGSGANVLTF,TGTGCCAGCAGTTGGGGGGGCTCTGGGGCCAACGTCCTGACTTTC
.,TRBV5-5,few,TRBJ2-1,CASGLGTLYNEQFF,TGTGCCAGCGGCCTCGGGACACTGTACAATGAGCAGTTCTTC
TRBD2,TRBV20-1,many,TRBJ2-5,CSARLAGVETQYF,TGCAGTGCGCGACTAGCGGGAGTGGAGACCCAGTACTTC
TRBD1,TRBV28,.,TRBJ1-6,CASSSGQGRSPLHF,TGTGCCAGCAGTTCTGGACAGGGAAGATCACCCCTCCACTTT
.,TRBV3-1,few,TRBJ1-6,CASSQVLENSPLHF,TGTGCCAGCAGCCAAGTCTTGGAGAATTCACCCCTCCACTTT
.,TRBV9,.,TRBJ2-5,CASSVGVGRQETQYF,TGTGCCAGCAGCGTTGGGGTAGGGAGGCAGGAGACCCAGTACTTC
TRBD2,TRBV10-3,few,TRBJ2-7,CAISELIGTSGSSEQYF,TGTGCCATCAGTGAGTTAATTGGGACTAGCGGGAGCTCCGAGCAGTACTTC
.,TRBV19,.,TRBJ1-5,CASSDQGTANQPQHF,TGTGCCAGTAGTGACCAGGGGACGGCCAATCAGCCCCAGCATTTT
.,TRBV29-1,.,TRBJ1-1,CSALWGAMNTEAFF,TGCAGTGCCCTGTGGGGCGCCATGAACACTGAAGCTTTCTTT
.,TRBV2,.,TRBJ2-2,CASWDWRNTGELFF,TGTGCCAGCTGGGACTGGAGGAACACCGGGGAGCTGTTTTTT
.,TRBV4-1,few,TRBJ2-3,CASSLGAVSTDTQYF,TGCGCCAGCAGCCTCGGAGCGGTATCCACAGATACGCAGTATTTT
TRBD2,TRBV28,few,TRBJ2-1,CASNPPSGSYNEQFF,TGTGCCAGCAATCCTCCTAGCGGTAGCTACAATGAGCAGTTCTTC
.,TRBV12-3/TRBV12-4,few,TRBJ1-1,CASSRRTASQNTEAFF,TGTGCCAGCAGTCGTCGGACAGCTAGCCAGAACACTGAAGCTTTCTTT
.,TRBV24-1,.,TRBJ2-3,CATSERRQGGSTDTQYF,TGTGCCACCAGTGAAAGACGTCAGGGGGGAAGCACAGATACGCAGTATTTT
.,TRBV29-1,.,TRBJ2-7,CSVVSPSRKGNEQYF,TGCAGCGTTGTATCCCCTTCTCGGAAAGGGAACGAGCAGTACTTC
.,TRBV7-8,few,TRBJ2-3,CASSDKPTRTDTQYF,TGTGCCAGCAGCGACAAACCTACCCGCACAGATACGCAGTATTTT
TRBD1,TRBV4-1,many,TRBJ2-5,CASSQNRGETQYF,TGCGCCAGCAGCCAGAACAGGGGAGAGACCCAGTACTTC
.,TRBV20-1,.,TRBJ2-6,CSARGGVAGANVLTF,TGCAGTGCTAGAGGCGGCGTTGCTGGGGCCAACGTCCTGACTTTC
.,TRBV24-1,few,TRBJ1-1,CATREYMNTEAFF,TGTGCCACCAGGGAATACATGAACACTGAAGCTTTCTTT
.,TRBV7-8,few,TRBJ2-2,CASIRRGGLTGELFF,TGTGCCAGCATCAGGAGGGGGGGATTAACCGGGGAGCTGTTTTTT
.,TRBV16,.,TRBJ2-2,CASSGASRPGELFF,TGTGCCAGCAGCGGGGCCTCTAGGCCCGGGGAGCTGTTTTTT
TRBD2,TRBV18,.,TRBJ2-2,CASSPQGLAANTGELFF,TGTGCCAGCTCACCCCAAGGACTAGCGGCGAACACCGGGGAGCTGTTTTTT
.,TRBV5-1,many,TRBJ1-1,CASSLGAWTPEAFF,TGCGCCAGCAGCTTGGGTGCGTGGACCCCTGAAGCTTTCTTT
TRBD1,TRBV20-1,few,TRBJ1-5,CSARFPGQGNQPQHF,TGCAGTGCTAGATTCCCGGGACAGGGAAATCAGCCCCAGCATTTT
.,TRBV10-3,.,TRBJ2-7,CAISESRRAYEQYF,TGTGCCATCAGTGAGTCGAGGAGGGCTTACGAGCAGTACTTC
TRBD1,TRBV18,.,TRBJ2-6,CASSPETGKAGANVLTF,TGTGCCAGCTCACCGGAGACAGGGAAAGCTGGGGCCAACGTCCTGACTTTC
.,TRBV20-1,.,TRBJ2-1,CSARDAGYNEQFF,TGCAGTGCTAGAGATGCGGGGTACAATGAGCAGTTCTTC
.,TRBV20-1,.,TRBJ2-3,CSAFLGSAGMITDTQYF,TGCAGTGCTTTCCTCGGCAGCGCCGGTATGATCACAGATACGCAGTATTTT
TRBD2,TRBV20-1,.,TRBJ2-5,CSARLRAPGLAGIQETQYF,TGCAGTGCTAGACTACGAGCGCCGGGACTAGCGGGGATCCAAGAGACCCAGTACTTC
.,TRBV5-5,few,TRBJ2-7,CASSFLDRLGEQYF,TGTGCCAGCAGCTTCCTCGACAGACTCGGGGAGCAGTACTTC
.,TRBV6-5,.,TRBJ2-4,CASSYTQTGKNIQYF,TGTGCCAGCAGTTACACGCAGACAGGAAAAAACATTCAGTACTTC
TRBD1,TRBV27,.,TRBJ2-7,CASRPAGTGGAGEQYF,TGTGCCAGCAGACCTGCCGGGACAGGGGGCGCGGGAGAGCAGTACTTC
TRBD1,TRBV6-2/TRBV6-3,.,TRBJ1-1,CASSGRTGTGTEAFF,TGTGCCAGCAGCGGGCGGACAGGGACCGGCACTGAAGCTTTCTTT
TRBD2,TRBV20-1,few,TRBJ2-3,CSARVGLAGATDTQYF,TGCAGTGCTAGAGTCGGCCTAGCGGGGGCCACAGATACGCAGTATTTT
.,TRBV5-5,.,TRBJ2-1,CASSFTRGAAYNEQFF,TGTGCCAGCAGTTTTACTAGGGGTGCGGCCTACAATGAGCAGTTCTTC
.,TRBV19,.,TRBJ2-5,CASSILANGETQYF,TGTGCCAGTAGTATTCTGGCCAACGGAGAGACCCAGTACTTC
TRBD2,TRBV28,many,TRBJ2-1,CASRPTSGRAYNEQFF,TGTGCCAGCAGACCGACTAGCGGGAGGGCCTACAATGAGCAGTTCTTC
.,TRBV5-1,few,TRBJ2-1,CASSLDRGSEQFF,TGCGCCAGCAGCTTGGACCGAGGAAGTGAGCAGTTCTTC
.,TRBV24-1,few,TRBJ2-3,CATSAAGGHPDTQYF,TGTGCCACCAGTGCGGCAGGGGGGCACCCAGATACGCAGTATTTT